This is a list of T cell receptor beta chains from one sample in a study of technical replicates of blood from a few donors. The table came from immunoSEQ multiplex PCR; TCRdb's copy has only in-frame clones and leaves some out. The data show approximately 69,000 clones, with almost 98% seen just once and approximately 0.2% held by the top ten. Sequencing was done on a sample of T cells isolated from PBMCs. The receptors stem from a human donor in good health. CDR3s include the opening cysteine and the closing phenylalanine or tryptophan. The D gene is left open where the match is weak. Rows give clone size only sometimes, using once, few, many, or a class for an expanded clone.

- | - | TRBJ1-1 | TRBV6-5 | TGTGCCAGCAGTTACTCGAAACCGAGGGACACTGAAGCTTTCTTT | CASSYSKPRDTEAFF
- | - | TRBJ1-4 | TRBV7-6 | TGTGCCAGCAGCTTAGAGACGGGGAAAAAACTGTTTTTT | CASSLETGKKLFF
few | TRBD1 | TRBJ1-1 | TRBV5-1 | TGCGCCAGCAGCTCCACCGGGACAGGGGTATACACTGAAGCTTTCTTT | CASSSTGTGVYTEAFF
- | - | TRBJ1-1 | TRBV10-1 | TGCGCCAGCAGTGAGTCCGGGACACTCGCCCGGGCGGCTTTCTTT | CASSESGTLARAAFF
- | - | TRBJ2-3 | TRBV13 | TGTGCCAGCAGCCCTTACACCGATACGCAGTATTTT | CASSPYTDTQYF
once | - | TRBJ2-3 | TRBV5-1 | TGCGCCAGCACCTTTGGAACCGGCGGGACAGATACGCAGTATTTT | CASTFGTGGTDTQYF
- | TRBD2 | TRBJ2-7 | TRBV4-1 | TGCGCCAGCAGCCATGCGCGGGGGGCTAATTTATACTACGAGCAGTACTTC | CASSHARGANLYYEQYF
- | - | TRBJ1-1 | TRBV7-6 | TGTGCCAGCGGGGGACAAGGACAGTGGACCCTGAAGACTGAAGCTTTCTTT | CASGGQGQWTLKTEAFF
- | - | TRBJ1-1 | TRBV30 | TGTGCCTGCCACAACCCGTCGCCGTCTTTATTT | CACHNPSPSLF
- | - | TRBJ2-7 | TRBV28 | TGTGCCAGCAGTTTATGGGGCGAGAGCTCCTACGAGCAGTACTTC | CASSLWGESSYEQYF
- | - | TRBJ1-5 | TRBV2 | TGTGCCAGCAGTGATGACACCCTGATTGTCAATCAGCCCCAGCATTTT | CASSDDTLIVNQPQHF
- | - | TRBJ2-7 | TRBV7-2 | TGTGCCAGCAGCTTAGACCGGTACTCCTACGAGCAGTACTTC | CASSLDRYSYEQYF
- | - | TRBJ2-7 | TRBV5-6 | TGTGCCAGCAGCGCCCGGGACTCAAGAATCCAGTACTTC | CASSARDSRIQYF
- | - | TRBJ1-1 | TRBV16 | TGTGCCAGCAGCCAATCTCGAGTTAGCACTGAAGCTTTCTTT | CASSQSRVSTEAFF
- | TRBD1 | TRBJ2-2 | TRBV18 | TGTGCCAGCTCACCACCACCGGGACAGGGGGCTGGGGCCGCAACCGGGGAGCTGTTTTTT | CASSPPPGQGAGAATGELFF
- | TRBD2 | TRBJ2-1 | TRBV14 | TGTGCCAGCAGCCAAGCCAGCGGGAGGGCGGATGAGCAGTTCTTC | CASSQASGRADEQFF
- | - | TRBJ2-7 | TRBV11-1 | TGTGCCAGCAGCCAGGACTCACGCCGGTACTTC | CASSQDSRRYF
- | - | TRBJ2-5 | TRBV18 | TGTGCCAGCTCACCCTACTCCGGGACACAAGAGACCCAGTACTTC | CASSPYSGTQETQYF
- | - | TRBJ2-7 | TRBV27 | TGTGCCAGCTTTTCGGACAGTAACTACGAGCAGTACTTC | CASFSDSNYEQYF
- | - | TRBJ2-7 | TRBV18 | TGTGCCAGCTCACCTTTCCGTGTGAGCGGGTCTAACTACGAGCAGTACTTC | CASSPFRVSGSNYEQYF
- | - | TRBJ1-2 | TRBV19 | TGTGCCAGTGTTCCAGGGGATAACTATGGCTACACCTTC | CASVPGDNYGYTF
- | TRBD2 | TRBJ2-7 | TRBV14 | TGTGCCAGCAGTCCGACTAGCCCATACGAGCAGTACTTC | CASSPTSPYEQYF
- | TRBD1 | TRBJ1-2 | TRBV19 | TGTGCCAGTAGTATCTGGACAGGCCTTGGCTACACCTTC | CASSIWTGLGYTF
few | - | TRBJ1-1 | TRBV5-6 | TGTGCCAGCAGCCCGCCAGGGGCAAACACTGAAGCTTTCTTT | CASSPPGANTEAFF
- | - | TRBJ2-3 | TRBV7-8 | TGTGCCAGCAGCCTACTATCCCAGGGGCTAGCAGATACGCAGTATTTT | CASSLLSQGLADTQYF
- | - | TRBJ1-2 | TRBV19 | TGTGCCAGTGCTCTGCGAGACAGTGGTAACTATGGCTACACCTTC | CASALRDSGNYGYTF
- | TRBD2 | TRBJ2-1 | TRBV2 | TGTGCCAGCAGTGCGGGTAGCGGGAGCGGGAGTGAGCAGTTCTTC | CASSAGSGSGSEQFF
- | - | TRBJ2-7 | TRBV12-5 | TGTGCTAGTGGTACGTCACAGACTAGGATCGAGCAGTACTTC | CASGTSQTRIEQYF
- | - | TRBJ1-3 | TRBV30 | TGTGCCTGGAGTCATGGACAGTCTGGAAACACCATATATTTT | CAWSHGQSGNTIYF
- | - | TRBJ2-7 | TRBV27 | TGTGCCAGCAGCCACCGGGACTGGGGCTACGAGCAGTACTTC | CASSHRDWGYEQYF
- | - | TRBJ2-1 | TRBV27 | TGTGCCAGCAGTCATGAGTACAATGAGCAGTTCTTC | CASSHEYNEQFF
- | - | TRBJ2-5 | TRBV2 | TGTGCCAGCAGTTCAGACAAAGAGACCCAGTACTTC | CASSSDKETQYF
- | - | TRBJ1-2 | TRBV25-1 | TGTGCCAGCAGTGAATACAGGGGTTATGGCTACACCTTC | CASSEYRGYGYTF
- | - | TRBJ2-7 | TRBV5-1 | TGCGCCAGCAGCTTGGCCTTGGATTCGGGGGTCGACGAGCAGTACTTC | CASSLALDSGVDEQYF
- | - | TRBJ1-1 | TRBV19 | TGTGCCAGTAGTATAGGGGGGGGCACTGAAGCTTTCTTT | CASSIGGGTEAFF
once | - | TRBJ2-7 | TRBV6-1 | TGTGCCAGCAGTGACAGGCAGACCTACGAGCAGTACTTC | CASSDRQTYEQYF
few | TRBD1 | TRBJ1-1 | TRBV5-4 | TGTGCCAGCAGCTTGGGGCCAGGACAGGGGGCGCAAGGTCTTGAAGCTTTCTTT | CASSLGPGQGAQGLEAFF
once | - | TRBJ1-3 | TRBV7-9 | TGTGCCAGCATAGGAGCGCGCTCTGGAAACACCATATATTTT | CASIGARSGNTIYF
- | - | TRBJ2-7 | TRBV6-1 | TGTGCCAGCAGTGAAGCAGGGGCCCTAACCTACGAGCAGTACTTC | CASSEAGALTYEQYF
- | TRBD1 | TRBJ1-2 | TRBV6-1 | TGTGCCAGCAGTGCACAGGGGATGGGCTACACCTTC | CASSAQGMGYTF
- | TRBD1 | TRBJ2-6 | TRBV5-4 | TGTGCCAGCAGCTTGGAACCGGGACAGGCGCTATCTGGGGCCAACGTCCTGACTTTC | CASSLEPGQALSGANVLTF
- | - | TRBJ2-2 | TRBV7-2 | TGTGCCAGCAGCCCCCCCCGTCCGAACACCGGGGAGCTGTTTTTT | CASSPPRPNTGELFF
- | TRBD2 | TRBJ2-2 | TRBV5-1 | TGCGCCAGCAGCTTGGGTAGCGGGGTCACCGGGGAGCTGTTTTTT | CASSLGSGVTGELFF
- | - | TRBJ1-1 | TRBV7-3 | TGTGCCAGCAGCCGAAACGAGGGCACTGAAGCTTTCTTT | CASSRNEGTEAFF
- | TRBD2 | TRBJ2-7 | TRBV2 | TGTGCCAGCAGATTACTAGCGGGAGTCGACGAGCAGTACTTC | CASRLLAGVDEQYF
- | TRBD1 | TRBJ1-1 | TRBV2 | TGTGCCAGCAGGGATACAGGGGGAGCTTTCTTT | CASRDTGGAFF
- | - | TRBJ2-4 | TRBV11-2 | TGTGCCAGCAGCTTAGACGGGTGGAACGGGACACCTCAAAACATTCAGTACTTC | CASSLDGWNGTPQNIQYF
- | TRBD2 | TRBJ2-1 | TRBV4-2 | TGTGCCAGCAGCCAAGAGGACTTTAAAATAGCGGGAGGGGAAAATGAGCAGTTCTTC | CASSQEDFKIAGGENEQFF
- | - | TRBJ1-4 | TRBV19 | TGTGCCAGTAGTATATCGGGGATAGAGGAAAAACTGTTTTTT | CASSISGIEEKLFF
- | TRBD2 | TRBJ2-7 | TRBV19 | TGTGCCACCGTAGCGGGAGGACCCTACGAGCAGTACTTC | CATVAGGPYEQYF
- | - | TRBJ2-7 | TRBV9 | TGTGCCAGCAGCCCCCTCCCACAGGGATCCTACGAGCAGTACTTC | CASSPLPQGSYEQYF
once | TRBD2 | TRBJ2-7 | TRBV28 | TGTGCCAGCAGAAAGTGGCGGGAGAGCTACGAGCAGTACTTC | CASRKWRESYEQYF
- | - | TRBJ1-2 | TRBV11-3 | TGTGCCAGCAGCCCTAGACAGAACTATGGCTACACCTTC | CASSPRQNYGYTF